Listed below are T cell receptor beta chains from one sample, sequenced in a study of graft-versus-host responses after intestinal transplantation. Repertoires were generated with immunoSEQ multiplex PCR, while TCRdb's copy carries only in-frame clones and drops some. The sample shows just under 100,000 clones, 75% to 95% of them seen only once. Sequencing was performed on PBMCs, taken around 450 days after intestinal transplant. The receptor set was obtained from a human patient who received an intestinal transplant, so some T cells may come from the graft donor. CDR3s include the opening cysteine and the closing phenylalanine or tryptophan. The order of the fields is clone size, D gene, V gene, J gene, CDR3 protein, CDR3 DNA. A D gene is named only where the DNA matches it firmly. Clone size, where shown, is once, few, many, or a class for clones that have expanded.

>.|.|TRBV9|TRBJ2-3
CASSVVAVGQADTQYF
TGTGCCAGCAGCGTAGTCGCGGTGGGGCAGGCAGATACGCAGTATTTT
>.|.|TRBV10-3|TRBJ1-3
CATLGVVGNTIYF
TGTGCCACCCTCGGGGTTGTTGGAAACACCATATATTTT
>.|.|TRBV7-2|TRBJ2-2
CASSLALESANTGELFF
TGTGCCAGCAGCTTAGCGCTGGAGAGCGCGAACACCGGGGAGCTGTTTTTT
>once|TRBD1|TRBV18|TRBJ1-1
CASSPTGGWTEAFF
TGTGCCAGCTCACCTACAGGGGGCTGGACTGAAGCTTTCTTT
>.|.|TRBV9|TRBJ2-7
CASSGGPFSPYEQYF
TGTGCCAGCAGCGGCGGACCTTTTAGTCCCTACGAGCAGTACTTC
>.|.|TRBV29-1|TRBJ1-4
CSVLGTGAEKLFF
TGCAGCGTTCTGGGGACTGGAGCAGAAAAACTGTTTTTT
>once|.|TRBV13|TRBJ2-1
CASSFRGAVEQFF
TGTGCCAGCAGCTTCCGGGGGGCCGTTGAGCAGTTCTTC
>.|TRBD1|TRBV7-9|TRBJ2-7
CASSPGQGKHYEQYF
TGTGCCAGCAGCCCCGGACAGGGGAAGCACTACGAGCAGTACTTC
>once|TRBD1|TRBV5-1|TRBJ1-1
CASSATGVHTEAFF
TGCGCCAGCAGCGCGACAGGGGTTCACACTGAAGCTTTCTTT
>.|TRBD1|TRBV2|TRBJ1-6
CASRGQLSSYNSPLHF
TGTGCCAGCAGGGGACAGCTTAGCTCCTATAATTCACCCCTCCACTTT
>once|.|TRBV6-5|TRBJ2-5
CASSPRTQYF
TGTGCCAGCAGCCCCAGGACCCAGTACTTC
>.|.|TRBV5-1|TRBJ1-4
CASRMGTGDEKLFF
TGCGCCAGCCGGATGGGGACCGGCGATGAAAAACTGTTTTTT
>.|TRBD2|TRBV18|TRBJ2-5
CASSPPGTSGYQETQYF
TGTGCCAGCTCACCACCGGGGACTAGCGGGTACCAAGAGACCCAGTACTTC
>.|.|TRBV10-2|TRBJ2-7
CASRTAPGEQYF
TGCGCCAGCAGGACCGCCCCGGGCGAGCAGTACTTC
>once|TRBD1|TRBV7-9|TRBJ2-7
CASSVDRENEQYF
TGTGCCAGCAGCGTCGACAGGGAAAACGAGCAGTACTTC
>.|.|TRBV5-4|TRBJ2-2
CASSSGNSGELFF
TGTGCCAGCAGCTCCGGCAATTCCGGGGAGCTGTTTTTT
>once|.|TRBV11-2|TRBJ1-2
CASSPRDGFNYGYTF
TGTGCCAGCAGCCCCAGGGACGGATTCAACTATGGCTACACCTTC
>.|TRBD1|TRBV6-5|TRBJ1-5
CASSPGQGSNQPQHF
TGTGCCAGCAGTCCCGGACAGGGAAGCAATCAGCCCCAGCATTTT
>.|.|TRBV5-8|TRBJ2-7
CASSLAREQYF
TGTGCCAGCAGCTTGGCCCGCGAGCAGTACTTC
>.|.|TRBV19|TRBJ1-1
CASSIARTSVAEAFF
TGTGCCAGTAGTATAGCCCGAACCTCGGTGGCTGAAGCTTTCTTT
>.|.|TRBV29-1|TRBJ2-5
CSVEEGGETQYF
TGCAGCGTTGAGGAGGGGGGAGAGACCCAGTACTTC
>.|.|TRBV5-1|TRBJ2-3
CASSWTSTDTQYF
TGCGCCAGCAGCTGGACTAGCACAGATACGCAGTATTTT
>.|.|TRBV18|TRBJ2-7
CASSPQEGAYEQYF
TGTGCCAGCTCACCACAGGAGGGCGCCTACGAGCAGTACTTC
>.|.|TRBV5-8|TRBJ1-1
CASSLVVGPNEAFF
TGTGCCAGCAGCTTGGTGGTAGGACCAAATGAAGCTTTCTTT
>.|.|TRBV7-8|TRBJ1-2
CASSLARDRGVGGYTF
TGTGCCAGCAGCTTAGCGCGAGACAGAGGCGTGGGGGGCTACACCTTC
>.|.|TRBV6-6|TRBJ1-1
CASTSWNTEAFF
TGTGCCAGCACCAGTTGGAACACTGAAGCTTTCTTT
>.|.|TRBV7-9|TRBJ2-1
CASSLGSSYNEQFF
TGTGCCAGCAGCTTAGGTAGCTCCTACAATGAGCAGTTCTTC
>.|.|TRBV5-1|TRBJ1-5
CASSLDPSNQPQHF
TGCGCCAGCAGCTTGGATCCGAGCAATCAGCCCCAGCATTTT
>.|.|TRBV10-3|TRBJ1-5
CAISPLLNLNQPQHF
TGTGCCATCAGTCCTCTTTTGAACCTAAATCAGCCCCAGCATTTT
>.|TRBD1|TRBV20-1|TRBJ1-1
CSGQGDTEAFF
TGCAGTGGACAGGGGGACACTGAAGCTTTCTTT
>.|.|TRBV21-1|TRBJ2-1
CASSSNPEEQFF
TGTGCCAGCAGCAGCAATCCAGAAGAGCAGTTCTTC
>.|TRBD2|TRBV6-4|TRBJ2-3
CASSESGGAADTQYF
TGTGCCAGCAGTGAAAGCGGGGGGGCGGCAGATACGCAGTATTTT
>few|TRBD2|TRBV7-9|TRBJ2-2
CASRRTSGGNTGELFF
TGTGCCAGCAGGCGGACTAGCGGGGGGAACACCGGGGAGCTGTTTTTT
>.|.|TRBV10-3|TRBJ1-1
CATGTPPGTEAFF
TGTGCCACCGGGACCCCCCCTGGCACTGAAGCTTTCTTT
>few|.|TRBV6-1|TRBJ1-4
CASSEGQGGSEKLFF
TGTGCCAGCAGTGAGGGTCAGGGTGGGAGTGAAAAACTGTTTTTT
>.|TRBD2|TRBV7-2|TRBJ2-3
CASSLVGTSMDTQYF
TGTGCCAGCAGCTTAGTCGGGACTAGTATGGATACGCAGTATTTT
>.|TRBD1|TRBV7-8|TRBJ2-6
CASSLARWTGFSGANVLTF
TGTGCCAGCAGCTTAGCGCGTTGGACAGGGTTCTCTGGGGCCAACGTCCTGACTTTC
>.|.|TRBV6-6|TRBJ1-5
CASSYATQPQHF
TGTGCCAGCAGTTACGCGACCCAGCCCCAGCATTTT
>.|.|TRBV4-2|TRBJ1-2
CASSHVVGRDGYTF
TGTGCCAGCAGCCATGTGGTCGGGAGGGATGGCTACACCTTC
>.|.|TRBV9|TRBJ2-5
CASSVGSSQETQYF
TGTGCCAGCAGCGTGGGCTCTTCCCAAGAGACCCAGTACTTC
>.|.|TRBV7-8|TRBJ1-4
CASSPVSGSSNEKLFF
TGTGCCAGCAGCCCCGTATCGGGGTCCAGTAATGAAAAACTGTTTTTT
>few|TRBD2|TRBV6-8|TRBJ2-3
CASSPSLAGGAHTQYF
TGTGCCAGCAGTCCCAGCTTAGCGGGGGGGGCTCATACGCAGTATTTT
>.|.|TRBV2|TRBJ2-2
CASSGETGELFF
TGTGCCAGCAGCGGGGAGACCGGGGAGCTGTTTTTT
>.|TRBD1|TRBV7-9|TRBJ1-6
CASSYAGTGRSPLHF
TGTGCCAGCAGCTACGCCGGGACAGGGCGTTCACCCCTCCACTTT
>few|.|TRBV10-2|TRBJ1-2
CASSPGVSYTF
TGCGCCAGCAGCCCCGGGGTGAGCTACACCTTC
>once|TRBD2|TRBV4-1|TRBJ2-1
CASSHTAGGRDEQFF
TGCGCCAGCAGCCACACAGCGGGGGGGCGGGATGAGCAGTTCTTC
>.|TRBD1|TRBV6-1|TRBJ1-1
CAGTGVNTEAFF
TGTGCCGGGACAGGGGTGAACACTGAAGCTTTCTTT
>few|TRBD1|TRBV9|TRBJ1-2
CASSPRTGATIYGYTF
TGTGCCAGCAGCCCCCGGACAGGTGCGACCATCTATGGCTACACCTTC
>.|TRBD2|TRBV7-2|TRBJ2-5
CASSLVRTSGGAETQYF
TGTGCCAGCAGCTTAGTCCGGACTAGCGGGGGGGCCGAGACCCAGTACTTC
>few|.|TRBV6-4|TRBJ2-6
CASSEGAGANVLTF
TGTGCCAGCAGTGAGGGGGCTGGGGCCAACGTCCTGACTTTC
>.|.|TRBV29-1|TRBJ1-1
CSVPRGGGTEAFF
TGCAGCGTTCCTCGCGGTGGGGGCACTGAAGCTTTCTTT